The clone carrying this T cell receptor (beta chain) was counted only a few times. Its antigen remains unidentified. The sample originates from a study of Graves' ophthalmopathy and Graves' hyperthyroidism. Study-wide results and caveats: Blood also contained most of the expanded thyroid clonotypes above 0.001 frequency. Forecasting of ophthalmopathy progression by the model achieved about 71% sensitivity and more than 72% specificity.

Amplification of TCR beta CDR3 regions used RNA transcripts. Amplification began with first-round RT-PCR using HTBI primers, then second-round multiplex PCR was performed. TCRdb used MiXCR to reprocess the multiplex PCR reads, holding one entry per CDR3 protein. The sample consists of about 550,000 distinct CDR3 sequences, about two fifths of them appearing once. Only newly diagnosed hyperthyroidism patients aged 18 to 65, with under 2 months' duration, were enrolled. Clinicians diagnosed using symptoms, serum thyroxine, TRAb, thyroid ultrasound and orbital computed tomography. Sequencing was done on a sample of peripheral blood or thyroid tissue (not recorded which). The TCR was taken from an adult man with Graves' hyperthyroidism.

CDR3 sequence reads: CASSHEDRSYEQYF. The CDR3 nucleotides read TGTGCCAGCAGCCACGAGGACAGGAGCTACGAGCAGTACTTC. The gene calls are TRBV3-1 and TRBJ2-7; TRBD1 matches at 7 bases. CDR1 LGHDT and CDR2 YNNKEL come from the germline V gene (reference sequence). The J segment lost 3 bases and the V segment lost 3 bases, leaving 5 bases of the junction unmatched. This CDR3 contains 14 residues.